Listed here are 31 T cell receptor beta chains from one sample, sequenced in a study of T cells after yellow fever vaccination. TCRdb re-derived calls from the 5' RACE reads in MiXCR, one entry per CDR3 protein. The sample lists some 300,000 distinct CDR3 sequences; approximately 8% were seen once. This specimen consisted of CD4+ T cells sorted from PBMCs, obtained 5 days after the yellow fever booster vaccination. The receptors originated from a man younger than 35 who received the YFV17D yellow fever vaccine.

Here the CDR3 DNA reads TGCGCCAGCACCCGGGGACAGGGCTCCTACGAGCAGTACTTC. Amino acid sequence: CASTRGQGSYEQYF. The rearrangement joins TRBV5-1 to TRBJ2-7, with 9 nucleotides matching TRBD1. Trimming cost V 6 bases and J 0 bases; bases outside gene matches: 4. Germline CDR1 reads SGHRS; CDR2 reads YFSETQ. There are 14 residues in the CDR3.

This clonotype was picked up a small number of times. The rearrangement joins TRBV19 to TRBJ2-5; D might be TRBD2 (5 bases). The CDR3 covers 13 residues. V was clipped by 5 bases and J by 5 bases, with 12 bases between them. Looked up from germline, CDR1 is LNHDA and CDR2 is SQIVND (reference sequence). The CDR3 nucleotides are TGTGCCAGTAGTGGCCCCGGCGGGGAGACCCAGTACTTC. It encodes CASSGPGGETQYF.

The rearrangement uses TRBV20-1 and TRBJ2-4, with unresolved D. This CDR3 has 15 residues. V was shortened by 3 bases and J by 1 base, with 13 bases between the two germline ends. The germline CDR1 and CDR2 sequences are DFQATT and SNEGSKA (reference sequence). CDR3 region: CSAREGGSAKNIQYF. The CDR3 region has the DNA TGCAGTGCTAGGGAAGGTGGGTCGGCCAAAAACATTCAGTACTTC.

This clonotype was picked up a small number of times. This chain joins TRBV6-1 and TRBJ1-2; TRBD1 agrees at 10 bases. J gave up 6 bases and V 7 bases, and 5 bases lay outside the gene matches. There are 13 residues in the CDR3. CDR1 and CDR2 (germline): MNHNS, SASEGT. Here the CDR3 reads CASTVDRGDGYTF. The CDR3 region has the DNA TGTGCCAGCACCGTGGACAGGGGGGATGGCTACACCTTC.

This clonotype was detected many times. The rearrangement links TRBV14 to TRBJ2-1; TRBD1 is a possible D gene (6 bases). This CDR3 spans 15 amino acids. Germline CDR1 SGHDN, CDR2 FVKESK. Deletions cut 4 bases from V and 8 bases from J, with 18 bases between. The CDR3 spells CASSPLGWGLDEQFF. CDR3 DNA: TGTGCCAGCAGCCCCCTTGGGTGGGGGCTGGATGAGCAGTTCTTC.

The rearrangement links TRBV7-2 to TRBJ1-6, with D tentatively TRBD1 (5 bases). Germline values: CDR1 SGHTA, CDR2 FQGNSA. The length of the CDR3 is 17 residues. V was cut by 5 bases and J by 7 bases, with 21 bases left in between. The CDR3 coding sequence is TGTGCCAGCAGCAACTCCATCGATGGGGCCCACAATTCACCCCTCCACTTT. Translated: CASSNSIDGAHNSPLHF.

This clonotype was observed a handful of times. DNA for the CDR3: TGTGCCAGTGGGGCTGGGTACACCGGGGAGCTGTTTTTT. Its protein product is CASGAGYTGELFF. The V gene is TRBV19, the J gene TRBJ2-2; maybe TRBD1 (5 bases). Germline V gene sequence: CDR1 LNHDA, CDR2 SQIVND (reference sequence). There are 13 residues in the CDR3. V lost 8 bases and J 3 bases, leaving 10 bases between the germline ends. Together with reference TRBV19 and TRBJ2-2, the CDR3 gives the full variable domain: DGGITQSPKYLFRKEGQNVTLSCEQNLNHDAMYWYRQDPGQGLRLIYYSQIVNDFQKGDIAEGYSVSREKKESFPLTVTSAQKNPTAFYLCASGAGYTGELFFGEGSRLTVL.

The rearrangement links TRBV7-9 to TRBJ1-2; D might be TRBD1 (6 bases). V shed 5 bases and J shed 8 bases, with 21 bases lying between them. Germline CDR1 reads SEHNR; CDR2 reads FQNEAQ (reference sequence). The CDR3 has 15 residues. CDR3 loop: CASSLDTGGSGGYTF. CDR3 sequence (DNA): TGTGCCAGCAGCCTGGATACGGGGGGCAGTGGAGGCTACACCTTC. Looking up the rest from reference TRBV7-9 and TRBJ1-2 gives the full variable domain: DTGVSQNPRHKITKRGQNVTFRCDPISEHNRLYWYRQTLGQGPEFLTYFQNEAQLEKSRLLSDRFSAERPKGSFSTLEIQRTEQGDSAMYLCASSLDTGGSGGYTFGSGTRLTVV.

This clonotype came up many times. The chain uses TRBV12-3 or TRBV12-4 and TRBJ2-1; 7 bases are shared with TRBD1. V shed 6 bases and J 12 bases; nucleotides not matched to a gene: 17. CDR3 size: 15 residues. CDR3: CASRPRTGSNLGQFF. The CDR3 DNA reads TGTGCCAGCAGGCCGCGGACAGGTTCGAATTTAGGGCAGTTCTTC.

The CDR3 region has the DNA TGTGCCAGATTCCCAGGACAGCGACCGCGACTGAACACTGAAGCTTTCTTT. This encodes CARFPGQRPRLNTEAFF. This rearrangement joins TRBV5-3 to TRBJ1-1; D is possibly TRBD1 (6 bases). TRBV5-3 is an ORF, and what it does is uncertain. The CDR3 sequence is 17 residues long. V lost 7 bases and J lost 0, with 22 bases in between.

This clonotype has at least ten counts. V gene TRBV5-1 combines with J gene TRBJ2-2; 10 positions agree with TRBD1. V was pared by 3 bases and J by 3 bases, with 2 bases of the junction left unmatched. CDR3 length: 15 amino acids. Germline CDR1 reads SGHRS; CDR2 reads YFSETQ. The DNA for the CDR3 is TGCGCCAGCAGCTCGACAGGGGGCCACACCGGGGAGCTGTTTTTT. Translation: CASSSTGGHTGELFF.

This clonotype was seen a handful of times. The chain recombines TRBV4-3 with TRBJ2-7; D ambiguous. CDR1 LGHNA and CDR2 YSLEER come from the germline V gene. The CDR3 contains 14 residues. V dropped 1 base and J dropped 2 bases, with 9 bases sitting between them. The CDR3 is CASSQGSGAYEQYF. CDR3 nucleotide sequence: TGCGCCAGCAGCCAAGGGTCGGGTGCCTACGAGCAGTACTTC.

CDR3: CSARERYDTYEQYV. Written as DNA, the CDR3 is TGCAGTGCTAGAGAGCGGTACGACACCTACGAGCAGTACGTC. The chain carries TRBV20-1 and TRBJ2-7; D uncertain. The CDR3 has 14 residues. Trimming took off 0 bases at V and 2 bases at J, with 11 bases between the two ends. Looked up from germline, CDR1 is DFQATT and CDR2 is SNEGSKA (reference sequence).

The chain links TRBV27 to TRBJ1-1; tentative D call: TRBD1 (5 bases). Germline CDR1 reads MNHEY; CDR2 reads SMNVEV (reference sequence). The V end was cut by 0 bases, the J end by 0 bases, with 11 bases between. The CDR3 has 16 amino acids. CDR3 bases: TGTGCCAGCAGTTTATCCCGCGGGACCCTGAACACTGAAGCTTTCTTT. It encodes CASSLSRGTLNTEAFF.

This clonotype was seen only a few times. The genes are TRBV6-5 and TRBJ1-2, with 8 bases that match TRBD1. This CDR3 is built from 15 residues. From germline, CDR1 is MNHEY and CDR2 SVGAGI. Trimming cost V 1 base and J 2 bases; bases outside gene matches: 3. The CDR3 reads CASSYLAGGNYGYTF. The CDR3 DNA follows: TGTGCCAGCAGTTACTTGGCAGGGGGCAACTATGGCTACACCTTC.

The chain carries TRBV4-1 and TRBJ2-3; 9 bases are shared with TRBD2. The CDR3 is 18 residues long. With V trimmed by 0 bases and J by 0 bases, 7 bases remained unmatched. Germline V gene data show CDR1 as MGHRA and CDR2 as YSYEKL. The CDR3 is CASSQEGLAGISTDTQYF. In DNA form, the CDR3 reads TGCGCCAGCAGCCAAGAAGGGCTAGCGGGAATAAGCACAGATACGCAGTATTTT.

The V call is TRBV5-1, the J call TRBJ2-5; weak D call: TRBD2 (6 bases). The V gene's germline CDR1 is SGHRS and CDR2 YFSETQ. Trimming took 0 bases from V and 4 from J, leaving 13 bases between them. This CDR3 is 15 amino acids long. CDR3 protein: CASSLARGAGETQYF. In DNA form, the CDR3 reads TGCGCCAGCAGCTTGGCTCGCGGGGCGGGAGAGACCCAGTACTTC.

This clonotype was seen a few times. V is TRBV19 and J is TRBJ1-2; 9 bases are shared with TRBD1. Per germline, CDR1 LNHDA and CDR2 SQIVND (reference sequence). The CDR3 spans 13 residues. Trimming cost V 7 bases and J 6 bases; bases outside gene matches: 6. CDR3 residues: CASTRGQGHGYTF. The CDR3 DNA is TGTGCCAGTACCAGGGGACAGGGCCATGGCTACACCTTC.

V and J are TRBV7-9 and TRBJ2-1; D may be TRBD2 (5 bases). The germline gives CDR1 SEHNR, CDR2 FQNEAQ (reference sequence). Trimming removed 5 bases from V and 0 bases from J, with 11 bases in between. The CDR3 has 15 amino acids. The chain's CDR3 is CASSRDYSSYNEQFF. The CDR3 bases are TGTGCCAGCAGCCGCGACTACAGCTCCTACAATGAGCAGTTCTTC.

This clonotype was detected many times. V gene TRBV7-9 combines with J gene TRBJ1-2, with 9 nucleotides matching TRBD1. Germline CDR1 and CDR2: SEHNR and FQNEAQ (reference sequence). The V and J ends lost 5 bases and 6 bases, in that order; junction bases with no gene match: 7. The CDR3 extends over 14 amino acids. The CDR3 bases are TGTGCCAGCAGCGCCACCGGGACAGGGAATGGCTACACCTTC. The encoded protein is CASSATGTGNGYTF.

The rearrangement uses TRBV5-1 and TRBJ2-5, with D uncertain. The CDR3 covers 14 residues. CDR1 and CDR2 (germline): SGHRS, YFSETQ. Deletions cut 0 bases from V and 4 bases from J, with 10 bases between. For the CDR3, the DNA is TGCGCCAGCAGCTTGGAAGGTCTGGGAGAGACCCAGTACTTC. Translating it yields CASSLEGLGETQYF.

This clonotype was detected a few times. The rearrangement links TRBV6-1 to TRBJ2-3, with D perhaps being TRBD1 or TRBD2 (5 bases each). The V end was cut by 5 bases, the J end by 2 bases, with 11 bases between. The germline CDR1 and CDR2 sequences are MNHNS and SASEGT. CDR3 length: 14 residues. CDR3 protein: CASSLGAFTDTQYF. The CDR3, as DNA: TGTGCCAGCAGTCTCGGGGCATTCACAGATACGCAGTATTTT.

This chain connects TRBV12-3 or TRBV12-4 to TRBJ1-6, with D possibly matching TRBD1 (6 bases). V gave up 6 bases and J gave up 8 bases, with 17 bases separating them. The CDR3 length is 15 residues. CDR3 coding DNA: TGTGCCAGCAGCCGGAACAGGGCAGTTGATTCACCCCTCCACTTT. Translation: CASSRNRAVDSPLHF.

The chain is built from TRBV6-5 and TRBJ2-7; D is unresolved. The V end was cut by 0 bases, the J end by 2 bases, with 8 bases between. This CDR3 region has 14 residues. Germline V lookup: CDR1 MNHEY, CDR2 SVGAGI. CDR3 DNA sequence: TGTGCCAGCAGTTACTCGCGGCAGACCTACGAGCAGTACTTC. This gives the protein CASSYSRQTYEQYF.

This clonotype was observed a handful of times. This chain connects TRBV11-2 to TRBJ2-1, with 9 nucleotides matching TRBD2. With V trimmed by 5 bases and J by 8 bases, 13 bases remained unmatched. The V gene's germline CDR1 is SGHAT and CDR2 FQNNGV. The CDR3 sequence is 16 residues long. CDR3 sequence (DNA): TGTGCCAGCAGCCCCCGGAGGCGGGGGGGCCTCCATGAGCAGTTCTTC. It encodes CASSPRRRGGLHEQFF. The full variable domain, rest sourced from reference TRBV11-2 and TRBJ2-1, is EAGVAQSPRYKIIEKRQSVAFWCNPISGHATLYWYQQILGQGPKLLIQFQNNGVVDDSQLPKDRFSAERLKGVDSTLKIQPAKLEDSAVYLCASSPRRRGGLHEQFFGPGTRLTVL.

The gene calls are TRBV6-6 and TRBJ2-3; D is undetermined. The CDR3 has 15 amino acids. Trimming stripped 2 bases from V and 2 bases from J, with 11 bases between. CDR1 and CDR2 (germline): MNHNY, SVGAGI (reference sequence). The CDR3 DNA follows: TGTGCCAGCAGTTACGGGCAGCTACTCACAGATACGCAGTATTTT. Amino acid sequence: CASSYGQLLTDTQYF.

The sample holds one count of this clonotype. The rearrangement joins TRBV30 to TRBJ1-5, with 7 bases that match TRBD1. Germline V gives CDR1 GTSNPN, CDR2 SVGIG (reference sequence). With 5 bases clipped from V and 6 bases from J, the junction kept 4 bases outside the gene matches. The CDR3 is 12 residues long. In DNA form, the CDR3 reads TGTGCCTGGGCAGGGGGTAGTCAGCCCCAGCATTTT. It codes for CAWAGGSQPQHF.

This clonotype was detected ten times or more. The chain couples TRBV7-2 to TRBJ2-5; the D gene is possibly TRBD2 (6 bases). The V and J ends lost 4 bases and 0 bases respectively, with 9 bases between them. From germline, CDR1 is SGHTA and CDR2 FQGNSA. The CDR3 covers 14 residues. The CDR3 spells CASSYGGYQETQYF. DNA of the CDR3: TGTGCCAGCAGCTACGGGGGTTACCAAGAGACCCAGTACTTC.

This clonotype was observed at least ten times. V usage is TRBV18 and J usage is TRBJ1-4; D not certain. This CDR3 is 14 amino acids long. V was trimmed by 4 bases and J by 7 bases, leaving 13 bases between them. Germline CDR1 reads KGHSH; CDR2 reads LQKENI. The CDR3 DNA reads TGTGCCAGCTCACTATTAGCTAGTGCTGAAAAACTGTTTTTT. This codes for CASSLLASAEKLFF.

This chain joins TRBV4-3 and TRBJ2-1; 9 positions match TRBD2. This CDR3 is 21 amino acids long. Germline CDR1 reads LGHNA; CDR2 reads YSLEER. V was clipped by 0 bases and J by 1 base; unmatched bases: 16. The CDR3 DNA follows: TGCGCCAGCAGCCAAGAAATTGGGGCCAGCGAGCGGGGGGTATCCTACAATGAGCAGTTCTTC. Its protein product is CASSQEIGASERGVSYNEQFF.

This clonotype was counted only a few times. The chain joins TRBV28 to TRBJ1-2; D unclear. Germline V CDR1 and CDR2: MDHEN, SYDVKM. The CDR3 loop spans 14 amino acids. V shed 9 bases and J shed 5 bases, with 19 bases lying between them. CDR3 sequence (DNA): TGTGCCAGTGTCGAAATAAGAAGCAGTTATGGCTACACCTTC. Encoded protein: CASVEIRSSYGYTF.